This TCR beta chain was identified during a study of blood T cell repertoires in COVID-19. Study as a whole: COVID-19 samples from acute and convalescent phases originated in the United States, Italy and Spain. T cells, B-cell-depleted T cells, or PBMCs provided the cDNA or gDNA that served as material.

The CDR3 has 12 residues. Germline CDR1 and CDR2: MNHNS and SASEGT. Trimming took off 2 bases at V and 3 bases at J, with 5 bases between the two ends. In the original analysis: Amplification with reference gene primers provided the estimates of nucleated cell counts. Using immunoSEQ multiplex PCR, the repertoire was profiled, and TCRdb retains in-frame clones only, with some absent. V and J calls and clone size come straight from that table; D and trimming were deduced from the DNA. There are about 250,000 clones in the sample; approximately 84% occur only once, and less than 4.5% lies in the top ten.

The sequence was collected from a man between 45 and 60 years old with acute or convalescent COVID-19. Sequencing was performed on peripheral blood. V and J are TRBV6-1 and TRBJ2-7; no clear D gene. CDR3 residues: CASSERVYEQYF. The CDR3 nucleotides are TGTGCCAGCAGTGAACGGGTCTACGAGCAGTACTTC.